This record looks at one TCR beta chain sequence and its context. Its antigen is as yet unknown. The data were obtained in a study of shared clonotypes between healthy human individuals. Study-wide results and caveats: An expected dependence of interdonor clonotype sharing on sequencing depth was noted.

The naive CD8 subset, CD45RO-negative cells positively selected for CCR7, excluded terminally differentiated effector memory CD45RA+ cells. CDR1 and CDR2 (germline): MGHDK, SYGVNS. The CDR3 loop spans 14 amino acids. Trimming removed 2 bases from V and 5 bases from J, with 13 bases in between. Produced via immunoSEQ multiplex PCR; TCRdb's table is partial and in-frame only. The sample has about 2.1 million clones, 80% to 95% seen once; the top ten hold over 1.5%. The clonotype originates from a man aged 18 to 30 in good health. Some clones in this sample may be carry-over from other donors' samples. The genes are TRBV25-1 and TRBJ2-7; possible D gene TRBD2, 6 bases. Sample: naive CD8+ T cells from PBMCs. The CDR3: CASSEHGGRNEQYF. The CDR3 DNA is TGTGCCAGCAGTGAACATGGGGGGAGGAACGAGCAGTACTTC.